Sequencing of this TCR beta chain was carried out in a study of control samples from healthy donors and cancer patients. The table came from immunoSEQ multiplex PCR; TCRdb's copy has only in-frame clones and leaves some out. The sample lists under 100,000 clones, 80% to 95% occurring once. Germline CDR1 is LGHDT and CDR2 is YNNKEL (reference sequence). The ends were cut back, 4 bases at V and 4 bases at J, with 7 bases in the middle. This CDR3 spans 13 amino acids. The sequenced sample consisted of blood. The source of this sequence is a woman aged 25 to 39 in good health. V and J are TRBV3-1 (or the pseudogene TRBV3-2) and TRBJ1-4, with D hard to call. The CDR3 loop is CASSLEGNEKLFF. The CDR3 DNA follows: TGTGCCAGCAGCCTAGAGGGTAATGAAAAACTGTTTTTT.